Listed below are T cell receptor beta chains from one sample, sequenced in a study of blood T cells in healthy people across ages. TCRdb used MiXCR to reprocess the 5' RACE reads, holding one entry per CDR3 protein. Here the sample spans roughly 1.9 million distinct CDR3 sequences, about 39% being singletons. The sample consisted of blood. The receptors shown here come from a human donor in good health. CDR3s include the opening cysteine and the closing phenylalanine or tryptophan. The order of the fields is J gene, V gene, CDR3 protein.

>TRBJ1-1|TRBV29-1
CSVSHTEAFF
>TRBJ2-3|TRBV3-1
CASSQATTSGGGDTQYF
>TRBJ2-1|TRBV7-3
CASSLTATNEQFF
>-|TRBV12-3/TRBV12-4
CASSFPPGLAGYEQYF
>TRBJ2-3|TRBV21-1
CASSKGRGQNTDTQYF
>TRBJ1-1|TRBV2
CASSELGGLWAFF
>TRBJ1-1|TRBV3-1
CASSQVEEEAFF
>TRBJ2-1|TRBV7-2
CASSVGQGLYNEQFF
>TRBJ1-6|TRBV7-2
CASKLHAGDRGIPLHF
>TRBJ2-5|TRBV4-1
CASRNRDTPQETQYF
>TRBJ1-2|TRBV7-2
CASSIRTGRVYGYTF
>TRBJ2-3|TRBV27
CATRGYGTDTQYF
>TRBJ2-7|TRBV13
CASSLGSREQYF
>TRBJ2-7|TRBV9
CASSVFGEGYEQYF
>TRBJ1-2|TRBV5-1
CASGGQEVDGYTF
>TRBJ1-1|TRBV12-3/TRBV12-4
CASSFLGLAAMNTEAFF
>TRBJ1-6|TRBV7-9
CSSSLGVGTRGGSPLHF
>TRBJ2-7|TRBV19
CASSALQGGEQYF
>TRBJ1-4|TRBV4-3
CASSNEGFSNEKLFF
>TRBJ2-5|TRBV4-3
CASSQDFSGGDQETQYF
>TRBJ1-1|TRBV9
CASSVATGQGATEAFF
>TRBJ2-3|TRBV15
CATSKDPKRLGDTQYF
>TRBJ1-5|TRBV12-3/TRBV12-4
CASSLDLAQPQHF